The source of this T cell receptor (beta chain) is a study of blood T cell repertoires in COVID-19 (TCRdb year 2020). Concerning the study at large: Samples covering the acute and convalescent phases of COVID-19 were provided by collaborators in the United States, Italy and Spain. The samples were drawn from the first 160 participants of the ongoing ImmuneRACE study and from over 950 subjects provided by 6 global collaborators. Sample metadata almost always included a de-identified subject ID, COVID-19 status, age in years and sex. Where available, HLA class I and class II types were taken from metadata supplied by the sample provider and were not determined by assay-based typing. Subjects who had been exposed to COVID-19, were actively infected with it, or had recovered from it provided the deeply sampled blood TCRbeta repertoires that made up the dataset. The repertoires were released in a freely available public database intended as a resource for research on the immune response to SARS-CoV-2. The prospective study material was composed of cDNA or gDNA derived from T cells, B-cell-depleted T cells, or PBMCs.

What the work shows at the level of the full study, not this receptor alone: How much clinical and demographic metadata was included differed by source and by participant, and the metadata was provided uncurated.

The collaborating institutions used their own protocols to collect whole blood in K2EDTA tubes. For TCRbeta analysis, collaborators shipped samples as frozen whole blood, isolated PBMCs, or DNA extracted from either of those sample types. TCRbeta CDR3 regions were amplified from genomic DNA using the immunoSEQ Assay, a bias-controlled multiplex PCR. From the authors' description of their analysis: Within the assay, amplification of reference gene primers was used to estimate how many nucleated cells each sample contained. To quantify the absolute abundance of each unique TCRbeta CDR3 rearrangement, sequence reads were collapsed and filtered. For each sample, productive Simpson clonality was calculated as the square root of Simpson's diversity index over productive rearrangements. The clones in this table, taken by TCRdb from immuneACCESS, are in-frame only. Not every clone is retained; where verified, under half of the shortfall comes from an unresolved V gene, and the cause of the rest is unknown. V and J calls and clone size are copied from that table; D and trimming were computed from the DNA. Present in this sample are under 200,000 clones, approximately 80% of which were seen just once. Around 8.4% of the sample rests with the top ten.

Concerning this clone: It has no known antigen specificity. No base-level quality is on record; no much larger clone is a single base apart.

The sequenced sample was peripheral blood. The sequence derives from a woman of 80 years or more with active or convalescent COVID-19.

This receptor carries the CDR3 CASRNDGGPYEQYF. The sequenced DNA is TGTGCCAGCAGAAACGACGGGGGGCCCTACGAGCAGTACTTC. The chain employs TRBV6-5 and TRBJ2-7; TRBD2 is possibly the D segment (7 matching bases). The trim is 6 bases for V and 2 bases for J, with a gap of 14 bases between the germline ends. CDR1 MNHEY and CDR2 SVGAGI were looked up in the germline V gene. The CDR3, cysteine through phenylalanine, is 14 amino acids long. Only the CDR3 part of the read is kept: 42 bases, read in frame from the first base.